Below, 28 T cell receptor beta chains from the same sample are listed, as sequenced in a study of T cell changes during pregnancy in multiple sclerosis. Using immunoSEQ multiplex PCR, the repertoire was profiled, and TCRdb retains in-frame clones only, with some absent. The data hold roughly 100,000 clones, with 75% to 95% observed a single time. The material was peripheral blood, obtained after pregnancy. The receptor set was obtained from a female donor in good health, enrolled as a control in a pregnancy study.

This chain joins TRBV12-5 and TRBJ2-6, with D tentatively TRBD1 (5 bases). CDR1 LGHNT and CDR2 FRNRAP come from the germline V gene. V lost 3 bases and J 0 bases, leaving 18 bases between the germline ends. The CDR3 covers 19 residues. Written as DNA, the CDR3 is TGTGCTAGTGGTTTAGGTCCGGCAGGGTCCGGCTCTGGGGCCAACGTCCTGACTTTC. Its translation is CASGLGPAGSGSGANVLTF.

The chain uses TRBV5-4 and TRBJ1-1; the D is unclear. CDR1 is SGHNT, CDR2 YYREEE, per germline (reference sequence). Trimming removed 4 bases from V and 1 base from J, with 11 bases in between. CDR3 size: 14 residues. CDR3: CASSPGKRNTEAFF. Here the CDR3 DNA reads TGTGCCAGCAGCCCCGGGAAAAGGAACACTGAAGCTTTCTTT.

This sequence joins TRBV28 and TRBJ2-6; D uncertain. The germline V gene encodes CDR1 MDHEN and CDR2 SYDVKM. This CDR3 contains 16 residues. V shed 5 bases and J shed 0 bases, with 11 bases lying between them. The CDR3 DNA reads TGTGCCAGCAGTCAGCGACGGAACTCTGGGGCCAACGTCCTGACTTTC. It yields the protein CASSQRRNSGANVLTF.

The chain combines TRBV20-1 with TRBJ1-1; D ambiguous. The V end lost 0 bases, the J end lost 8 bases, and 7 bases lay between the germline ends. The CDR3 extends over 11 amino acids. Germline assignment: CDR1 DFQATT and CDR2 SNEGSKA (reference sequence). DNA for the CDR3: TGCAGTGCTAGAGATTACATAGAAGCTTTCTTT. This encodes CSARDYIEAFF.

This sequence joins TRBV27 and TRBJ1-2; D may be TRBD1 (5 bases). This CDR3 is built from 15 residues. CDR1 MNHEY and CDR2 SMNVEV come from the germline V gene (reference sequence). The germline V and J ends were trimmed by 6 bases and 8 bases, with 22 bases remaining between them. The CDR3 region has the DNA TGTGCCAGCAGCCCGACAGCTCTAGGAGTGGAAGGCTACACCTTC. Translated, it gives CASSPTALGVEGYTF.

The chain employs TRBV6-1 and TRBJ1-5; 11 bases agree with TRBD1. V lost 3 bases to trimming and J lost 5 bases; unmatched junction nucleotides: 3. The CDR3 is 15 amino acids. Germline loops: CDR1 MNHNS, CDR2 SASEGT. The CDR3 region has the DNA TGTGCCAGCAGTGATGGGACAGGGGGTCATCAGCCCCAGCATTTT. It codes for CASSDGTGGHQPQHF.

V is TRBV5-1 and J is TRBJ1-5; D is unresolved. Trimming removed 1 base at V and 0 bases at J, with 8 bases between. The CDR3 has 15 residues. The germline V gene encodes CDR1 SGHRS and CDR2 YFSETQ. CDR3 amino acids: CASSLLGSSNQPQHF. CDR3 DNA: TGCGCCAGCAGCTTGTTAGGGAGTAGCAATCAGCCCCAGCATTTT.

The rearrangement joins TRBV5-6 to TRBJ2-2; tentatively, D is TRBD2 (5 bases). Germline V gene lookup returns CDR1 SGHDT and CDR2 YYEEEE. Between the trimmed V and J ends, which lost 0 bases and 0 bases, there was a span of 6 bases. The CDR3 totals 15 residues. DNA for the CDR3: TGTGCCAGCAGCTTGGGACTAACGAACACCGGGGAGCTGTTTTTT. Translated, it gives CASSLGLTNTGELFF.

The chain couples TRBV7-2 to TRBJ1-5; 9 positions match TRBD1. Germline-derived CDR1 and CDR2 are SGHTA and FQGNSA. The CDR3 spans 17 residues. The J segment lost 0 bases and the V segment lost 3 bases, leaving 6 bases of the junction unmatched. The CDR3 is CASSLRTGEYSNQPQHF. DNA for the CDR3: TGTGCCAGCAGCTTGCGGACAGGGGAGTATAGCAATCAGCCCCAGCATTTT.

V gene TRBV4-3 combines with J gene TRBJ1-6; weak D call: TRBD1 (6 bases). The CDR3 loop spans 15 amino acids. Germline V lookup: CDR1 LGHNA, CDR2 YSLEER. V shed 0 bases and J shed 6 bases, with 9 bases lying between them. CDR3 protein: CASSQENRVNSPLHF. The CDR3 bases are TGCGCCAGCAGCCAAGAGAACAGGGTTAATTCACCCCTCCACTTT.

V gene TRBV5-1 combines with J gene TRBJ2-7, with D perhaps matching TRBD2 (5 bases). CDR3 length: 14 amino acids. V was cut by 3 bases and J by 0 bases, with 10 bases left in between. Looked up from germline, CDR1 is SGHRS and CDR2 is YFSETQ. The CDR3: CASSSPGSSYEQYF. The CDR3 DNA sequence: TGCGCCAGCAGCTCCCCGGGATCCTCCTACGAGCAGTACTTC.

CDR3 bases: TGTGCCAGCAGCGTAGGGGCGGGGGGGCCGGAGGAGACCCAGTACTTC. Its protein product is CASSVGAGGPEETQYF. The gene calls are TRBV9 and TRBJ2-5; 9 bases fit TRBD2. Trimming took 0 bases from V and 5 from J; bases not matched to a gene: 8. CDR1 is SGDLS, CDR2 YYNGEE, per germline. The CDR3 is made up of 16 amino acids.

V usage is TRBV29-1 and J usage is TRBJ1-2; D call uncertain. V lost 3 bases, J lost 4 bases, and 6 bases lay in between. The CDR3 length is 11 residues. CDR1 is SQVTM and CDR2 is ANQGSEA in the germline V gene. Written as DNA, the CDR3 is TGCAGCGTTGATAGCTTCTATGGCTACACCTTC. Amino acid sequence: CSVDSFYGYTF. Using reference TRBV29-1 and TRBJ1-2 for the parts outside the CDR3, the full variable domain is SAVISQKPSRDICQRGTSLTIQCQVDSQVTMMFWYRQQPGQSLTLIATANQGSEATYESGFVIDKFPISRPNLTFSTLTVSNMSPEDSSIYLCSVDSFYGYTFGSGTRLTVV.

The chain recombines TRBV10-3 with TRBJ1-3, with 9 bases identical to TRBD1. V lost 0 bases and J lost 0; bases outside the gene matches: 3. This CDR3 region has 17 residues. Germline CDR1 is ENHRY and CDR2 is SYGVKD. CDR3 coding DNA: TGTGCCATCAGTGAGTCGGGGACAGGGTTCTCTGGAAACACCATATATTTT. This encodes CAISESGTGFSGNTIYF.

The chain employs TRBV6-5 and TRBJ2-2; perhaps TRBD2 as D (6 bases). In germline, CDR1 is MNHEY, CDR2 SVGAGI. V lost 6 bases, J lost 4 bases, and 15 bases lay in between. The CDR3 has 15 amino acids. The DNA of the CDR3 is TGTGCCAGCAGGTTTACTAGCCCAAGCACCGGGGAGCTGTTTTTT. Protein sequence: CASRFTSPSTGELFF.

This clone was found once. The chain couples TRBV6-6 to TRBJ1-5, with 9 bases identical to TRBD1. The CDR3 loop spans 15 amino acids. CDR1 and CDR2 (germline): MNHNY, SVGAGI (reference sequence). Germline trimming cut 5 bases from V and 4 bases from J; bases unmatched to any gene: 6. CDR3 bases: TGTGCCAGCAGTATTGAACAGGGGGCTAATCAGCCCCAGCATTTT. Translated: CASSIEQGANQPQHF.

The sample holds one count of this clone. This chain joins TRBV4-3 and TRBJ1-2; no reliable D call. V was trimmed by 3 bases and J by 7 bases, leaving 12 bases between them. Germline V CDR1 and CDR2: LGHNA, YSLEER. The CDR3 runs 13 residues. CDR3 coding DNA: TGCGCCAGCAGCCAGGACGAGGGATCTGGCTACACCTTC. Protein product: CASSQDEGSGYTF.

This chain joins TRBV4-3 and TRBJ1-1, with 8 positions matching TRBD1. CDR3 length equals 16 residues. From germline, CDR1 is LGHNA and CDR2 YSLEER. Trimming at V came to 0 bases and at J to 1 base, leaving 4 bases not matched to a gene. In DNA, the CDR3 is TGCGCCAGCAGCCAAGAATGGACAGGGACGAACACTGAAGCTTTCTTT. Its translation is CASSQEWTGTNTEAFF.

The chain has TRBV4-3 and TRBJ2-5; no reliable D call. Germline V CDR1 and CDR2: LGHNA, YSLEER. The germline V and J ends were trimmed by 0 bases and 4 bases, with 9 bases remaining between them. The CDR3 covers 14 residues. The CDR3 here is CASSQDLSRETQYF. The CDR3 region has the DNA TGCGCCAGCAGCCAAGACTTATCCCGAGAGACCCAGTACTTC.

V and J are TRBV9 and TRBJ2-1; 7 positions match TRBD1. Trimming removed 0 bases from V and 10 bases from J; junction bases left unmatched: 7. This CDR3 has 14 amino acids. Germline CDR1 and CDR2: SGDLS and YYNGEE. CDR3 sequence reads: CASSVGQLGQEQFF. The CDR3 DNA reads as TGTGCCAGCAGCGTAGGTCAATTGGGACAGGAGCAGTTCTTC.

V is TRBV7-9 and J is TRBJ1-4; D gene ambiguous. This CDR3 spans 13 amino acids. Looked up from germline, CDR1 is SEHNR and CDR2 is FQNEAQ (reference sequence). Trimming left V 2 bases short and J 6 bases short, with 7 bases between. In DNA, the CDR3 is TGTGCCAGCAGCTTAACTAAAGATGAAAAACTGTTTTTT. Translation gives CASSLTKDEKLFF.

V usage is TRBV5-1 and J usage is TRBJ1-1; D remains ambiguous. Trimming took 0 bases from V and 12 from J, leaving 12 bases between them. Germline-derived CDR1 and CDR2 are SGHRS and YFSETQ. The CDR3 is 12 amino acids. This chain's CDR3 is CASSLGQAGPFF. The CDR3, as DNA: TGCGCCAGCAGCTTGGGGCAGGCCGGTCCTTTCTTT. The complete variable domain, with remaining parts taken from reference TRBV5-1 and TRBJ1-1, reads KAGVTQTPRYLIKTRGQQVTLSCSPISGHRSVSWYQQTPGQGLQFLFEYFSETQRNKGNFPGRFSGRQFSNSRSEMNVSTLELGDSALYLCASSLGQAGPFFGQGTRLTVV.

The J gene is TRBJ2-3, the V gene TRBV4-1, with D unclear. Germline lookup yields CDR1 MGHRA and CDR2 YSYEKL. This CDR3 is built from 15 residues. The V end lost 3 bases, the J end lost 1 base, and 11 bases lay between the germline ends. CDR3 coding DNA: TGCGCCAGCAGCCAGCTACTAATCGGCACAGATACGCAGTATTTT. It encodes CASSQLLIGTDTQYF.

Remarks on this clone: Sequence at one end of the junction differs from germline and may be a read error. The chain carries TRBV25-1 and TRBJ1-1; a weak D match, TRBD1 (6 bases). The CDR3 contains 12 residues. Germline CDR1 MGHDK, CDR2 SYGVNS. The CDR3 is CATKRGSGASIF. In DNA form, the CDR3 reads TGTGCCACCAAACGCGGGTCAGGGGCCTCGATCTTT.

The V and J genes are TRBV7-9 and TRBJ1-1; TRBD1 matches at 7 bases. This CDR3 has 13 amino acids. V lost 4 bases to trimming and J lost 6 bases; unmatched junction nucleotides: 5. The V gene's germline CDR1 is SEHNR and CDR2 FQNEAQ (reference sequence). DNA for the CDR3: TGTGCCAGCAGCTCAGGGGGTACAGCTGAAGCTTTCTTT. Residues: CASSSGGTAEAFF. The variable domain in full, with the rest retrieved from reference TRBV7-9 and TRBJ1-1, is DTGVSQNPRHKITKRGQNVTFRCDPISEHNRLYWYRQTLGQGPEFLTYFQNEAQLEKSRLLSDRFSAERPKGSFSTLEIQRTEQGDSAMYLCASSSGGTAEAFFGQGTRLTVV.

V and J are TRBV10-3 and TRBJ1-1; no clear D gene. CDR3 length equals 13 residues. Germline CDR1 and CDR2: ENHRY and SYGVKD. Trimming took 7 bases from V and 0 from J, leaving 9 bases between them. The CDR3 DNA is TGTGCCATCAACCCGACTGTGAACACTGAAGCTTTCTTT. Protein: CAINPTVNTEAFF.

The gene calls are TRBV6-5 and TRBJ1-2; 12 nucleotides agree with TRBD1. The CDR3 runs 14 residues. V was clipped by 7 bases and J by 8 bases; unmatched bases: 8. Germline V gene data show CDR1 as MNHEY and CDR2 as SVGAGI. CDR3 protein: CASTRPGTGGGYTF. The CDR3 bases are TGTGCCAGCACCCGTCCCGGGACAGGGGGCGGCTACACCTTC.

V usage is TRBV5-4 and J usage is TRBJ2-7; 7 bases line up with TRBD1. V shed 5 bases and J 11 bases; nucleotides not matched to a gene: 7. The CDR3 is made up of 11 amino acids. CDR1 is SGHNT and CDR2 is YYREEE in the germline V gene (reference sequence). The CDR3 DNA reads as TGTGCCAGCAGAAAGGACAGGAGAGAGTACTTC. It is translated as CASRKDRREYF. The full variable domain, with the rest looked up from reference TRBV5-4 and TRBJ2-7, is ETGVTQSPTHLIKTRGQQVTLRCSSQSGHNTVSWYQQALGQGPQFIFQYYREEENGRGNFPPRFSGLQFPNYSSELNVNALELDDSALYLCASRKDRREYFGPGTRLTVT.